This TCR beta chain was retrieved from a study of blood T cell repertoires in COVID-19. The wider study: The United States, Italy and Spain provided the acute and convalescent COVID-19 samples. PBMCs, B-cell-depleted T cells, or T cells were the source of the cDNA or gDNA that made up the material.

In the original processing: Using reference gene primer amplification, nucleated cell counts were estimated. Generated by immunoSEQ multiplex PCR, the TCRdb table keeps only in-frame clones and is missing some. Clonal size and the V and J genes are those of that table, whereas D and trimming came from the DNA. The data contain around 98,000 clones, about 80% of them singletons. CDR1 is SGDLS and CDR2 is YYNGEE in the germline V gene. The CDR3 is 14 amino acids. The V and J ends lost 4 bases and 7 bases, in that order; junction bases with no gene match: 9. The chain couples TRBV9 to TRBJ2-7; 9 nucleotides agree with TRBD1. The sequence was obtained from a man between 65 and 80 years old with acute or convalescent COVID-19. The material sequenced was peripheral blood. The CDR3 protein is CASSTGQGPWEQYF. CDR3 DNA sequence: TGTGCCAGCAGCACGGGACAGGGCCCCTGGGAGCAGTACTTC.